A selection of T cell receptor beta chains follows, all from one sample in a study of cytomegalovirus exposure and HLA in healthy donors. Method: immunoSEQ multiplex PCR; TCRdb's copy keeps in-frame clones and lacks some. The sample consists of approximately 150,000 clones, around 80% of them appearing once. The sample was PBMCs. The receptors come from a woman aged 40 to 50 in good health and CMV-seropositive. The CDR3 runs from the conserved cysteine through the conserved F or W. The D gene is left open where the match is weak. Clone sizes are given selectively: once, few, many, or a class where the clone is expanded.

>-|-|TRBJ2-6|TRBV2
CASSGSSGANGLTF
TGTGCCAGCAGTGGGTCCTCTGGGGCCAACGGCCTGACTTTC
>-|TRBD2|TRBJ2-1|TRBV7-2
CASSQLANEQFF
TGTGCCAGCAGCCAACTAGCGAATGAGCAGTTCTTC
>-|-|TRBJ2-3|TRBV2
CASRRDTADTQYF
TGTGCCAGCAGACGCGACACGGCAGATACGCAGTATTTT
>-|TRBD1|TRBJ1-4|TRBV28
CASSFLGGTGVEVFF
TGTGCCAGCAGTTTCTTGGGGGGGACAGGGGTCGAGGTGTTTTTT
>-|TRBD1|TRBJ1-1|TRBV30
CAWSRTGVIFEAFF
TGTGCCTGGTCCCGGACAGGGGTGATTTTTGAAGCTTTCTTT
>few|-|TRBJ1-1|TRBV6-5
CASSYSTGLRTEAFF
TGTGCCAGCAGTTACTCGACGGGTTTGAGGACTGAAGCTTTCTTT
>-|-|TRBJ1-1|TRBV18
CASSPGQGEAFF
TGTGCCAGCTCACCAGGGCAGGGGGAAGCTTTCTTT
>-|-|TRBJ2-7|TRBV2
CAIWDNMSYEQYF
TGTGCCATATGGGACAATATGTCCTACGAGCAGTACTTC
>few|-|TRBJ2-3|TRBV9
CASSVVASGTDTQYF
TGTGCCAGCAGCGTAGTTGCTAGCGGCACAGATACGCAGTATTTT
>-|TRBD1|TRBJ1-1|TRBV27
CATGRGLGNTEAFF
TGTGCCACCGGCAGGGGGCTCGGGAACACTGAAGCTTTCTTT
>-|-|TRBJ1-1|TRBV30
CAWRGRQTNTEAFF
TGTGCCTGGAGAGGGCGACAGACGAACACTGAAGCTTTCTTT
>-|TRBD1|TRBJ1-1|TRBV30
CAWSEDRGWATEAFF
TGTGCCTGGAGTGAGGACAGGGGATGGGCCACTGAAGCTTTCTTT
>-|TRBD1|TRBJ2-2|TRBV28
CASSSKDRGMSGELFF
TGTGCCAGCAGCTCAAAGGACAGGGGCATGTCCGGGGAGCTGTTTTTT
>few|-|TRBJ1-2|TRBV9
CASSVAPDSINYGYTF
TGTGCCAGCAGCGTAGCTCCTGACAGCATTAACTATGGCTACACCTTC
>-|TRBD2|TRBJ2-3|TRBV9
CASSLAGGPGDTQYF
TGTGCCAGCAGCTTAGCGGGGGGGCCGGGTGATACGCAGTATTTT
>-|TRBD1|TRBJ2-7|TRBV5-5
CASSLTGFNEQYF
TGTGCCAGCAGCCTGACAGGGTTCAACGAGCAGTACTTC
>-|TRBD1|TRBJ2-7|TRBV18
CASSPFGGQGNYEQYF
TGTGCCAGCTCACCATTTGGGGGACAGGGGAATTACGAGCAGTACTTC
>-|TRBD2|TRBJ2-1|TRBV29-1
CSLAGGLLNNEQFF
TGCAGCCTAGCGGGGGGGCTCTTGAACAATGAGCAGTTCTTC
>-|-|TRBJ1-6|TRBV19
CASRLIGAESPLHF
TGTGCCAGTAGACTAATTGGGGCCGAATCACCCCTCCACTTT
>once|-|TRBJ2-7|TRBV29-1
CSVGGPPPLKEQYF
TGCAGCGTGGGGGGGCCGCCGCCCCTCAAGGAGCAGTACTTC
>-|TRBD1|TRBJ1-4|TRBV12-5
CASGLRTGVGEKLFF
TGTGCTAGTGGTCTACGGACAGGGGTTGGTGAAAAACTGTTTTTT
>-|-|TRBJ2-4|TRBV30
CACGITRTKNIQYF
TGTGCCTGCGGGATCACTAGGACCAAAAACATTCAGTACTTC
>-|-|TRBJ1-1|TRBV5-1
CASSRGRGGPDTEAFF
TGCGCCAGCAGCCGAGGCAGGGGAGGGCCCGACACTGAAGCTTTCTTT
>-|-|TRBJ2-4|TRBV28
CASSYQGPQIVFVF
TGTGCCAGCAGTTATCAGGGCCCCCAGATTGTTTTTGTCTTC
>few|TRBD2|TRBJ2-1|TRBV4-3
CASSQDWEGRAQFF
TGCGCCAGCAGCCAAGATTGGGAGGGGCGAGCGCAGTTCTTC
>-|-|TRBJ2-5|TRBV7-8
CASSYDRFGGTQYF
TGTGCCAGCAGCTACGACAGGTTTGGGGGGACCCAGTACTTC
>-|-|TRBJ1-5|TRBV30
CAWSVQGTQPQHF
TGTGCCTGGAGTGTACAGGGCACTCAGCCCCAGCATTTT
>-|-|TRBJ1-2|TRBV30
CAWSVARQTNYGYTF
TGTGCCTGGAGTGTAGCCAGACAGACGAACTATGGCTACACCTTC
>-|TRBD2|TRBJ2-7|TRBV6-5
CASSTGGRHSYEQYF
TGTGCCAGCAGTACTGGCGGGAGACACTCCTACGAGCAGTACTTC
>-|TRBD1|TRBJ2-5|TRBV5-1
CASSARTGQETQYF
TGCGCCAGCAGCGCACGGACAGGCCAAGAGACCCAGTACTTC
>-|-|TRBJ1-1|TRBV7-9
CASRSQENTEAFF
TGTGCCAGCAGGTCACAGGAGAACACTGAAGCTTTCTTT
>-|TRBD1|TRBJ1-3|TRBV9
CASSNGTASGNTIYF
TGTGCCAGCAGCAATGGGACAGCCTCTGGAAACACCATATATTTT
>-|TRBD1|TRBJ1-1|TRBV30
CAWNPGGTEAFF
TGTGCCTGGAATCCAGGGGGCACTGAAGCTTTCTTT
>-|-|TRBJ1-2|TRBV7-2
CASSPWQPIEGYGYTF
TGTGCCAGCAGCCCCTGGCAGCCTATAGAGGGCTATGGCTACACCTTC
>many|TRBD1|TRBJ1-1|TRBV30
CAGAGQVEAFF
TGTGCCGGAGCGGGACAGGTGGAAGCTTTCTTT
>-|TRBD1|TRBJ1-2|TRBV7-2
CASSLQGAYGYTF
TGTGCCAGCAGTCTTCAGGGGGCGTATGGCTACACCTTC
>-|TRBD1|TRBJ2-7|TRBV7-6
CASSLITGDEQYF
TGTGCCAGCAGCCTGATCACAGGGGACGAGCAGTACTTC
>-|-|TRBJ1-1|TRBV19
CATKNPPNMNTEAFF
TGTGCCACGAAAAACCCCCCTAATATGAACACTGAAGCTTTCTTT
>few|-|TRBJ2-5|TRBV5-6
CASSAQETQYF
TGTGCCAGCAGCGCGCAAGAGACCCAGTACTTC
>-|-|TRBJ1-1|TRBV28
CASRRTGRTEAFF
TGTGCCAGCAGGCGGACCGGGAGGACTGAAGCTTTCTTT